This record concerns one TCR beta chain sequence. This CDR3 region has 15 residues. Trimming at V came to 2 bases and at J to 5 bases, leaving 3 bases not matched to a gene. CDR1 KGHDR and CDR2 SFDVKD come from the germline V gene. The sample belongs to a study of blood T cell repertoires in COVID-19. Study-level background: Samples of COVID-19 (acute and convalescent) were obtained from the United States, Italy and Spain. Sources were T cells, B-cell-depleted T cells, or PBMCs; the material itself was cDNA or gDNA.

Per the authors' pipeline: Using reference gene primer amplification, nucleated cell counts were estimated. Here immunoSEQ multiplex PCR was the method, and the copy in TCRdb shows in-frame clones only, minus some. The V and J calls and the clone size are those of that table, but D and trimming were determined from the DNA. The sample lists roughly 50,000 clones; approximately 89% were seen once. The chain combines TRBV24-1 with TRBJ1-5, with TRBD1 identical over 9 bases. Sequenced material: peripheral blood. The clonotype comes from a man in his sixties with acute or convalescent COVID-19. CDR3 residues: CATSDSRTGDQPQHF. In DNA form, the CDR3 reads TGTGCCACCAGTGATTCCCGGACAGGGGATCAGCCCCAGCATTTT.